This TCR beta chain was found in a study of vaccination effects on CD4 cells after COVID-19. Study-level background: The second dose preceded post-vaccine samples by a median of 72 days. About 2.1 million PBMC were placed in each well, which was supplemented with approximately 9.2 IU/ml IL-2 and 7.5 to 10 ug/ml peptides. The study, taken as a whole, reports: In healthy vaccinees, only 1 of 255 vaccine-induced clones cross-reacted with common cold coronaviruses.

The germline V gene has CDR1 SGHRS and CDR2 YFSETQ. The CDR3 loop spans 13 amino acids. The V gene lost 5 bases and the J gene lost 4 bases, with 9 bases spanning the gap. Investigators separated out CD4+ T cells once around 11 days of culture had passed. Either the mRNA-1273 or the BNT162b2 vaccine was given to participants as two doses. The vaccine recipients had no prior SARS-CoV-2 infection, with negative nucleocapsid antibodies. Notes on this clone: Its target is unknown.

Here immunoSEQ multiplex PCR was the method, and the copy in TCRdb shows in-frame clones only, minus some. The sample yields about 47,000 clones, just over 70% seen once. The sequence was obtained from a human donor who received a COVID-19 vaccine. Here the sequenced sample was CD4+ T cells from PBMCs cultured without peptide, taken after COVID-19 vaccination. This sequence joins TRBV5-1 and TRBJ1-4, with a possible D match to TRBD1 (5 bases). CDR3 bases: TGCGCCAGCAGTAGGGGCCATAATGAAAAACTGTTTTTT. Its protein is CASSRGHNEKLFF.